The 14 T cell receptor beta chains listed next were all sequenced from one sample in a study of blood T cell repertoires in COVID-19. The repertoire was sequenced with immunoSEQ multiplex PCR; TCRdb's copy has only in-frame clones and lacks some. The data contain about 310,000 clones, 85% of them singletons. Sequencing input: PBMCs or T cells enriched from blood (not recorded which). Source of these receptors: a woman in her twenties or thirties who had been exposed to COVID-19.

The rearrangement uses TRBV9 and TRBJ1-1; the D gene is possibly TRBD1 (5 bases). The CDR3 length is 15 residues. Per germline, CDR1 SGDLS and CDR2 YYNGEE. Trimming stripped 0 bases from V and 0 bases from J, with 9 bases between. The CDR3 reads CASSVVGGMNTEAFF. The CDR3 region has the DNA TGTGCCAGCAGCGTAGTTGGGGGGATGAACACTGAAGCTTTCTTT. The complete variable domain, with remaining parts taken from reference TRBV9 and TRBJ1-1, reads DSGVTQTPKHLITATGQRVTLRCSPRSGDLSVYWYQQSLDQGLQFLIQYYNGEERAKGNILERFSAQQFPDLHSELNLSSLELGDSALYFCASSVVGGMNTEAFFGQGTRLTVV.

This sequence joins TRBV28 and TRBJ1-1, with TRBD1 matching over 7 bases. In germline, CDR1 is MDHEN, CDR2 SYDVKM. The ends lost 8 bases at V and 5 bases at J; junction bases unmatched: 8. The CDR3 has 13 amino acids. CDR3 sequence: CASHRQGWTEAFF. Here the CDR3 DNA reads TGTGCCAGCCATAGACAGGGATGGACTGAAGCTTTCTTT.

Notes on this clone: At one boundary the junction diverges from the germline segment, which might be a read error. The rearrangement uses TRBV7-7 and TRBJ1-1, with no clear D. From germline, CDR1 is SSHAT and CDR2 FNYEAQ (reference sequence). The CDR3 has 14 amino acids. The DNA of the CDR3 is TGTGCTAGCAGCTTAAGCATCAATAACACTGAAGCTTTCTTT. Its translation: CASSLSINNTEAFF.

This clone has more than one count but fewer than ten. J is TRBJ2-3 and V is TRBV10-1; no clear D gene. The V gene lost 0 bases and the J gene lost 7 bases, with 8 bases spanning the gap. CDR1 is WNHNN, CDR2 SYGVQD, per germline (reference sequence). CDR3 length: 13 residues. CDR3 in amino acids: CASSESMRNTQYF. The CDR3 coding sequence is TGCGCCAGCAGTGAGTCTATGAGGAATACGCAGTATTTT.

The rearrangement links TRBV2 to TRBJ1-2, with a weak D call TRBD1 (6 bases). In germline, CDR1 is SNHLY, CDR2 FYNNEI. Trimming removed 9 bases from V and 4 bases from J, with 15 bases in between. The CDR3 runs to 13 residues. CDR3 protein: CAREDSRFYGYTF. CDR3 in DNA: TGTGCCAGGGAGGACAGCCGTTTCTATGGCTACACCTTC.

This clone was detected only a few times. CDR3: CAWSYVGSTEAFF. For the CDR3, the DNA is TGTGCCTGGAGTTATGTAGGGAGCACTGAAGCTTTCTTT. The gene calls are TRBV30 and TRBJ1-1; D gene uncertain. From germline, CDR1 is GTSNPN and CDR2 SVGIG (reference sequence). The CDR3 length is 13 residues. V gave up 2 bases and J gave up 4 bases, with 11 bases separating them.

The CDR3 DNA is TGTGCCAGCAGCGCCGGACTAGCGGCAATCTACGAGCAGTACTTC. Its translation: CASSAGLAAIYEQYF. The chain is built from TRBV5-6 and TRBJ2-7; 10 bases match TRBD2. The germline gives CDR1 SGHDT, CDR2 YYEEEE. The CDR3 totals 15 residues. With V trimmed by 4 bases and J by 3 bases, 7 bases remained unmatched. Filled out from reference TRBV5-6 and TRBJ2-7, the complete variable domain reads DAGVTQSPTHLIKTRGQQVTLRCSPKSGHDTVSWYQQALGQGPQFIFQYYEEEERQRGNFPDRFSGHQFPNYSSELNVNALLLGDSALYLCASSAGLAAIYEQYFGPGTRLTVT.

The CDR3 spells CASNVPGGNEQFF. The CDR3 DNA sequence: TGTGCCAGCAATGTTCCCGGCGGGAATGAGCAGTTCTTC. The V gene is TRBV27, the J gene TRBJ2-1; D is perhaps TRBD2 (5 bases). CDR1 and CDR2 from the germline V gene are MNHEY and SMNVEV (reference sequence). CDR3 length: 13 amino acids. Trimming took off 7 bases at V and 7 bases at J, with 14 bases between the two ends.

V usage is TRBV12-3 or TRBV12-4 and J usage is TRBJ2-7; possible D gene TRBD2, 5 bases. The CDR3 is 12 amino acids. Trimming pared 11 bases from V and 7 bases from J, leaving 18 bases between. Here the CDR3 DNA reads TGTGCCGGGGTCGGGAACAGCCTAGAGCAGTACTTC. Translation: CAGVGNSLEQYF.

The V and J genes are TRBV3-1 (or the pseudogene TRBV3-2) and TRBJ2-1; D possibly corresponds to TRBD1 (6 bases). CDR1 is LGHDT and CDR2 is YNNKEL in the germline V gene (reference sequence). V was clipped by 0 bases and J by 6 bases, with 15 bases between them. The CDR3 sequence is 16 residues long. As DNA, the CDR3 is TGTGCCAGCAGCCAAGAACCGACAGGCTGGGGCAATGAGCAGTTCTTC. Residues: CASSQEPTGWGNEQFF.

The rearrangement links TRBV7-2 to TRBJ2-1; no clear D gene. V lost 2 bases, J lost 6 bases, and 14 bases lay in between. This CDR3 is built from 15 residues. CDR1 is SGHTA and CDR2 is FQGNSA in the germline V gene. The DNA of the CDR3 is TGTGCCAGCAGCTTACCTGAACTCCAACGCAATGAGCAGTTCTTC. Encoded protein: CASSLPELQRNEQFF.

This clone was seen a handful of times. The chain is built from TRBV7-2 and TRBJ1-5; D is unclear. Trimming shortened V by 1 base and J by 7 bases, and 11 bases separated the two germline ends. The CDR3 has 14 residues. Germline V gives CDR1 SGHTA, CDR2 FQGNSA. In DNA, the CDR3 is TGTGCCAGCAGCTTAGGAGGAGATTGGCAGCCCCAGCATTTT. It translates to CASSLGGDWQPQHF.

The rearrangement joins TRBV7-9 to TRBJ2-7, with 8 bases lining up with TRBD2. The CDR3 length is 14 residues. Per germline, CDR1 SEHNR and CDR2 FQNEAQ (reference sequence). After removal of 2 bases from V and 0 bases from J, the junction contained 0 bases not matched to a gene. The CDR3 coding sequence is TGTGCCAGCAGCTTACTAGCGGGCTCCTACGAGCAGTACTTC. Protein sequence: CASSLLAGSYEQYF.

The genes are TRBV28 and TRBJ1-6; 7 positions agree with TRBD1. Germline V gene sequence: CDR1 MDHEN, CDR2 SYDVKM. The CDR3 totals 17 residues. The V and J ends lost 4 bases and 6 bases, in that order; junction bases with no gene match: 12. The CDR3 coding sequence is TGTGCCAGCAGTTCCCGCACGACAGGGACCCGTAATTCACCCCTCCACTTT. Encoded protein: CASSSRTTGTRNSPLHF.